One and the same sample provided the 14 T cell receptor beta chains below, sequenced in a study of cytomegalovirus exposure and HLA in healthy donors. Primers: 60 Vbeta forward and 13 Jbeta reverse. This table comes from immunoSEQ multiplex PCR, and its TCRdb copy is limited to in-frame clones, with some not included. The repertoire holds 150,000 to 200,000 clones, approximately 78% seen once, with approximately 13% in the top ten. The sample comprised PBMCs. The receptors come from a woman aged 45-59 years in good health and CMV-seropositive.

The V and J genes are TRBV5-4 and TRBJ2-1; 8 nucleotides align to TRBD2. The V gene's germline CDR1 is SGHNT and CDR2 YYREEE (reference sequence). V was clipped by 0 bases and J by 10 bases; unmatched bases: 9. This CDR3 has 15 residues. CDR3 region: CASSLAPGGPEEQFF. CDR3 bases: TGTGCCAGCAGCTTGGCCCCGGGGGGGCCAGAGGAGCAGTTCTTC.

The CDR3 here is CASSFPGLVGYEQYF. Here the CDR3 DNA reads TGTGCCAGCAGTTTTCCGGGACTAGTGGGCTACGAGCAGTACTTC. The gene calls are TRBV2 and TRBJ2-7; 8 bases agree with TRBD2. The CDR3 contains 15 residues. Germline CDR1 SNHLY, CDR2 FYNNEI. Germline trimming cut 5 bases from V and 3 bases from J; bases unmatched to any gene: 9.

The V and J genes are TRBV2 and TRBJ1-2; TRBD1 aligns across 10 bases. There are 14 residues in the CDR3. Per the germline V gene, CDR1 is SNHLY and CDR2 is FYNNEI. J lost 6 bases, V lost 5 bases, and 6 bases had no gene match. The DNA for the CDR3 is TGTGCCAGCAGTTCGTTGGACAGGGGGAATGGCTACACCTTC. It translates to CASSSLDRGNGYTF.

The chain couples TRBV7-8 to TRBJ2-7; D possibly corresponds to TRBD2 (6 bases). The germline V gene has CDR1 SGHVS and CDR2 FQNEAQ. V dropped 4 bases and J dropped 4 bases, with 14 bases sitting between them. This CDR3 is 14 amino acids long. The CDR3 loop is CASSSGTFRYEQYF. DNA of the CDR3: TGTGCCAGCAGCTCCGGGACTTTCCGATACGAGCAGTACTTC. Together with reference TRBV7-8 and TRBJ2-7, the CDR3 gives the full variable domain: GAGVSQSPRYKVAKRGQDVALRCDPISGHVSLFWYQQALGQGPEFLTYFQNEAQLDKSGLPSDRFFAERPEGSVSTLKIQRTQQEDSAVYLCASSSGTFRYEQYFGPGTRLTVT.

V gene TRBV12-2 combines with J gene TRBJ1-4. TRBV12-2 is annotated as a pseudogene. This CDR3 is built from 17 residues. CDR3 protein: CASRLASQREANEKLFF. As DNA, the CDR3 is TGTGCAAGTCGCTTAGCGTCCCAGAGGGAAGCTAATGAAAAACTGTTTTTT.

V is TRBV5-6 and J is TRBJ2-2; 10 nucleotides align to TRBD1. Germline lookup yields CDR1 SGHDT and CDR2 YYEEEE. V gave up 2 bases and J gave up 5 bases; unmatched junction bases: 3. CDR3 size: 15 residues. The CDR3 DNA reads TGTGCCAGCAGCTTTGGGACAGGGGTTACCGGGGAGCTGTTTTTT. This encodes CASSFGTGVTGELFF.

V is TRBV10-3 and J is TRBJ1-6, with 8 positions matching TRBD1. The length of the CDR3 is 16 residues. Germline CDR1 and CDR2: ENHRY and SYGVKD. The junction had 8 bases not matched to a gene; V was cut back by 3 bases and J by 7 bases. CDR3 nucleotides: TGTGCCATCAGTGATACAGACAGGGGAGGAAATTCACCCCTCCACTTT. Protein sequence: CAISDTDRGGNSPLHF.

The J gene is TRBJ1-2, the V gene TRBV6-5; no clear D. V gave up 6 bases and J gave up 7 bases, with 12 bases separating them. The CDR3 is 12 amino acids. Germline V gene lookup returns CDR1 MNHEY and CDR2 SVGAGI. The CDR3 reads CASSEAGAGYTF. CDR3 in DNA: TGTGCCAGCAGCGAGGCGGGTGCTGGCTACACCTTC.

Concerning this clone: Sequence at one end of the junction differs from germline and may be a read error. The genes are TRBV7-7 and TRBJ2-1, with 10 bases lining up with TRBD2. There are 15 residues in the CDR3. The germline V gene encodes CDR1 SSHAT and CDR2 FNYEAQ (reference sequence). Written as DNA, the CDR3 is TGTGCTAGCAGCCCCTCTAGCGGGGGCTACAATGAGCAGTTCTTC. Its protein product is CASSPSSGGYNEQFF.

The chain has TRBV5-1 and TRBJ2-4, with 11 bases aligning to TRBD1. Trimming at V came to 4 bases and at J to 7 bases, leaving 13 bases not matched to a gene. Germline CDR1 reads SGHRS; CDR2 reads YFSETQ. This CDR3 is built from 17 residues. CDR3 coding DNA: TGCGCCAGCAGCACTGGACAGGGGGCGATGGGGGCGAACATTCAGTACTTC. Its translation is CASSTGQGAMGANIQYF.

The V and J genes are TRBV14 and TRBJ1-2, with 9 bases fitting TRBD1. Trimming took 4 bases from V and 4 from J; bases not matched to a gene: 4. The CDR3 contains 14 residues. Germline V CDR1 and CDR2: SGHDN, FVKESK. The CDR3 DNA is TGTGCCAGCAGCCCGACAGGGGGAGGCTATGGCTACACCTTC. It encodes CASSPTGGGYGYTF.

CDR3 sequence (DNA): TGTGCCAGCAGCCAAGTAGGGACAGGGGATGGCTACACCTTC. Translating gives CASSQVGTGDGYTF. This sequence joins TRBV4-2 and TRBJ1-2; 10 positions match TRBD1. The CDR3 runs to 14 residues. Unmatched junction bases numbered 2, after V lost 1 base and J lost 6 bases. Germline assignment: CDR1 LGHNA and CDR2 YNFKEQ.

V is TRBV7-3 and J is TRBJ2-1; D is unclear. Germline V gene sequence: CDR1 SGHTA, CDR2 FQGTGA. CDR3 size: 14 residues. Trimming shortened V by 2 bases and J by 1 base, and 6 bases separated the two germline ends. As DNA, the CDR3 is TGTGCCAGCAGCTTAGCGTCTTCCTACAATGAGCAGTTCTTC. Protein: CASSLASSYNEQFF. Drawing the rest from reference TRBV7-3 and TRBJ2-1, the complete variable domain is GAGVSQTPSNKVTEKGKYVELRCDPISGHTALYWYRQSLGQGPEFLIYFQGTGAADDSGLPNDRFFAVRPEGSVSTLKIQRTERGDSAVYLCASSLASSYNEQFFGPGTRLTVL.

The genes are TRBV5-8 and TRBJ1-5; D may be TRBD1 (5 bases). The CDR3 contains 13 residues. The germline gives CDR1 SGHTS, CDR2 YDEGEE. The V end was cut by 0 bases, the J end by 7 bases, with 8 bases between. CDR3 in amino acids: CASSLAGEQPQHF. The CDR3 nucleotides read TGTGCCAGCAGCTTGGCGGGGGAACAGCCCCAGCATTTT.